The rows below give T cell receptor beta chains drawn from one sample of a study of regulatory T cells in long-lasting Graves disease. MiXCR was run by TCRdb on the multiplex PCR reads, yielding one entry per CDR3 protein. In the table there are 250,000 to 300,000 distinct CDR3 sequences, 22% of which are singletons. Specimen: peripheral blood mononuclear cells (PBMCs), collected when the disease was refractory, from a patient treated with antithyroid drugs. All receptors come from a female donor with Graves disease. The CDR3 runs from the conserved cysteine through the conserved F or W. D genes are given only for firm matches. A row's size may be missing; if present it is once, few, many or a size class.

D gene	V gene	clone size	J gene	CDR3 DNA	CDR3 protein
.	TRBV29-1	.	TRBJ2-7	TGCAGCGTTGAAACTACCCGCGTCGAGCAGTACTTC	CSVETTRVEQYF
TRBD1	TRBV7-2	.	TRBJ1-5	TGTGCCAGCAGCCGTGGGACAGGGCTTTATAGCAATCAGCCCCAGCATTTT	CASSRGTGLYSNQPQHF
.	TRBV6-5	few	TRBJ1-1	TGTGCCAGCAGTTACCCTCTAGGATGGCAGACACGGAACACTGAAGCTTTCTTT	CASSYPLGWQTRNTEAFF
.	TRBV28	many	TRBJ2-5	TGTGCCAGCAGTTTACGGGTGAACCAAGAGACCCAGTACTTC	CASSLRVNQETQYF
.	TRBV20-1	many	TRBJ2-7	TGCAGTGCTAGAGTGCTGGACTCCTACGAGCAGTACTTC	CSARVLDSYEQYF
.	TRBV11-2	.	TRBJ1-1	TGTGCCAGCAGCTTTAACGGCTACATGAACACTGAAGCTTTCTTT	CASSFNGYMNTEAFF
.	TRBV4-1	few	TRBJ2-5	TGCGCCAGCAGCCAAGAAGAAAGGGCCCAAGAGACCCAGTACTTC	CASSQEERAQETQYF
TRBD2	TRBV7-9	.	TRBJ2-5	TGTGCCAGCAGCGCGAGACTAGCGGAAGAGACCCAGTACTTC	CASSARLAEETQYF
.	TRBV6-4	.	TRBJ2-7	TGTGCCAGCAGTGATCCCGACTCCTCAGAAGGGCAGCCCTACGAGCAGTACTTC	CASSDPDSSEGQPYEQYF
TRBD2	TRBV13	few	TRBJ2-2	TGTGCCAGCAGCCTTAGCGGGAGGGAGCTGTTTTTT	CASSLSGRELFF
TRBD2	TRBV12-3/TRBV12-4	many	TRBJ2-7	TGTGCCAGCAGTTCCCAGACAACTAGCGGTGACTACGAGCAGTACTTC	CASSSQTTSGDYEQYF
TRBD2	TRBV7-2	many	TRBJ2-5	TGTGCCAGCAGCCAGATGCCCCCAGCGGGAGCAGGAACCCAGTACTTC	CASSQMPPAGAGTQYF
.	TRBV15	many	TRBJ2-2	TGTGCCACCAGCAGAGATATGGGTAGCAGGATGGAGCTGTTTTTT	CATSRDMGSRMELFF
.	TRBV7-2	many	TRBJ2-2	TGTGCCAGCAGCGGCACTAGGTTTGGGGGCGGGGAGCTGTTTTTT	CASSGTRFGGGELFF
TRBD2	TRBV30	.	TRBJ2-2	TGTGCCTGGAGTATCGCGGGAGCCGATATCGGGGAGCTGTTTTTT	CAWSIAGADIGELFF
.	TRBV4-3	once	TRBJ1-1	TGCGCCAGCAGCCAAGCAGGTCGGTACACTGAAGCTTTCTTT	CASSQAGRYTEAFF
TRBD1	TRBV30	many	TRBJ1-1	TGTGCCTGGAGTCCTAGGGGGCCCGGCACTGAAGCTTTCTTT	CAWSPRGPGTEAFF
.	TRBV19	few	TRBJ1-4	TGTGCCAGTAGTCCTCCGGGCCCCAGTGGCGAAAAACTGTTTTTT	CASSPPGPSGEKLFF
.	TRBV27	.	TRBJ1-2	TGTGCCAGCAGTTATCCCGGGGGGCGCCTAATCTTC	CASSYPGGRLIF
TRBD2	TRBV19	few	TRBJ2-7	TGTGCCAGTAGTATCGGACTAGCGGGAACCTACGAGCAGTACTTC	CASSIGLAGTYEQYF
TRBD2	TRBV4-1	few	TRBJ2-7	TGCGCCAGCAGCCAGACAGGAGGACTAGCGGGTTACGAGCAGTACTTC	CASSQTGGLAGYEQYF
.	TRBV6-1	few	TRBJ2-7	TGTGCCAGCAGCCGTCGGACTAATTATGTCTACGAGCAGTACTTC	CASSRRTNYVYEQYF
TRBD2	TRBV5-1	.	TRBJ2-2	TGCGCCAGCAGCTTCTTTGGCGGGAGGGCCTTGGTTACCGGGGAGCTGTTTTTT	CASSFFGGRALVTGELFF
.	TRBV7-9	.	TRBJ1-1	TGTGCCAGCAGCTTAGCTCAAGGACACAACACTGAAGCTTTCTTT	CASSLAQGHNTEAFF
TRBD2	TRBV5-1	many	TRBJ2-7	TGCGCCAGTAAAGTTAGCGGGGGTACCTACGAGCAGTACTTC	CASKVSGGTYEQYF
.	TRBV30	.	TRBJ1-1	TGTGCCTGGATGGAAGCGGGCACTGAAGCTTTCTTT	CAWMEAGTEAFF
TRBD2	TRBV6-2/TRBV6-3	.	TRBJ2-7	TGTGCCAGCGGGACTAGCGGCTACGAGCAGTACTTC	CASGTSGYEQYF
.	TRBV11-2	many	TRBJ1-4	TGTGCCAGCAGCTTGGTACAGAGTGGAAAACTGTTTTTT	CASSLVQSGKLFF
.	TRBV6-2/TRBV6-3	.	TRBJ2-1	TGTGCCAGCAGTTCGCGTACGGGGTATAATGGCCAAAATGAGCAGTTCTTC	CASSSRTGYNGQNEQFF
.	TRBV27	few	TRBJ2-3	TGTGCCAGCGGAAGGGTTACAGATACGCAGTATTTT	CASGRVTDTQYF
.	TRBV2	many	TRBJ1-5	TGTGCGTCAAAATCTCGGGACGGCGATCAGCCCCAGCATTTT	CASKSRDGDQPQHF
.	TRBV28	many	TRBJ1-4	TGTGCCAGCAGACTTCGTGAAAAACTGTTTTTT	CASRLREKLFF
.	TRBV7-9	.	TRBJ1-4	TGTGCCAGCAGCTTAGGGGGCTTACCTGAAAAACTGTTTTTT	CASSLGGLPEKLFF
.	TRBV28	many	TRBJ1-1	TGTGCCAGCAGTTTAATAACCAGGTTATCGGGAGCTTTCTTT	CASSLITRLSGAFF
.	TRBV27	many	TRBJ1-6	TGTGCCAGCAGTCCCATCCCGGGAGTTGGGGATTCACCCCTCCACTTT	CASSPIPGVGDSPLHF
.	TRBV11-3	few	TRBJ2-2	TGTGCCAGCAGCTCCGACAGGATGAACACCGGGGAGCTGTTTTTT	CASSSDRMNTGELFF
TRBD1	TRBV19	.	TRBJ2-1	TGTGCCAGTAGTATTGCCGTTGGTAGGACAGGGGTGGCAAATGAGCAGTTCTTC	CASSIAVGRTGVANEQFF